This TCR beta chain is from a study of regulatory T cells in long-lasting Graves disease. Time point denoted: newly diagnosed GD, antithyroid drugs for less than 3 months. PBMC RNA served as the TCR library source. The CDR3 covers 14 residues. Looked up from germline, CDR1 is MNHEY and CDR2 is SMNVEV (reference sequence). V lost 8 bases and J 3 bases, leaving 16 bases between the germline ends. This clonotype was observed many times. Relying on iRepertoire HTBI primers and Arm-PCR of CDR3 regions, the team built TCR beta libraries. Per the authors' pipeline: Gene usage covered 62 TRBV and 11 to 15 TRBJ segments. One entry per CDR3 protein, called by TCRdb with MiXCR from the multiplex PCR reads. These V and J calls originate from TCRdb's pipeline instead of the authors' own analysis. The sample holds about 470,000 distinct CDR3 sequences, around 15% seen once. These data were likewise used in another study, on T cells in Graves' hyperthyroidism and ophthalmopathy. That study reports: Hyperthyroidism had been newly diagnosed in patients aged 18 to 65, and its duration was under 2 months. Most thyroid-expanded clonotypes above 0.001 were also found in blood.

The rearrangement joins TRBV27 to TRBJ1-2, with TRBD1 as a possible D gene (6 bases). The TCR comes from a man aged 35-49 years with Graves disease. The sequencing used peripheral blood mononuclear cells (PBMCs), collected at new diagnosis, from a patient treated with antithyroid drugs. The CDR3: CASRDILRDYGYTF. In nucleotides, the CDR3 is TGTGCCAGCCGGGACATCCTCAGGGACTATGGCTACACCTTC.